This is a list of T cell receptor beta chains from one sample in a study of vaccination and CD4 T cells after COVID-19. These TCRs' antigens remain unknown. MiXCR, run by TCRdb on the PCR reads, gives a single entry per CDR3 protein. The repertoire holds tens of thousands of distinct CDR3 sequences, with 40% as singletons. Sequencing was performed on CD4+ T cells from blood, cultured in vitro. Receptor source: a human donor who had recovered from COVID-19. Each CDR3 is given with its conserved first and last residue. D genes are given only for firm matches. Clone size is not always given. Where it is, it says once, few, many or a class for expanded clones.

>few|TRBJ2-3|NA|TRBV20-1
CSARDPRGSTDTQYF
TGCAGTGCTAGAGATCCCAGGGGAAGCACAGATACGCAGTATTTT
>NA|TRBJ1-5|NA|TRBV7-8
CASSLEGLPQHF
TGTGCCAGCAGCTTAGAGGGACTGCCCCAGCATTTT
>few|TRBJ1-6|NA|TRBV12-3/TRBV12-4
CASSRDNSPLHF
TGTGCCAGCAGCAGGGATAATTCACCCCTCCACTTT
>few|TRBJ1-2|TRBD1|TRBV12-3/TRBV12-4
CASSWGQRDGYTF
TGTGCCAGCAGTTGGGGACAGCGGGATGGCTACACCTTC
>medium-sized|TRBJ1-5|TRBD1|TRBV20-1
CSGVPPGQAFSWSNQPQHF
TGCAGCGGCGTCCCCCCGGGACAGGCGTTTAGTTGGAGCAATCAGCCCCAGCATTTT
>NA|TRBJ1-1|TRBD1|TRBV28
CASTVFGTEDTEAFF
TGTGCCAGCACCGTATTTGGGACAGAGGACACTGAAGCTTTCTTT
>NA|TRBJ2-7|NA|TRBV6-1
CASSPKRDSLRF
TGTGCCAGCAGTCCTAAGCGGGACAGCTTGCGCTTC
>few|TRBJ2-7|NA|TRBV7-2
CASSRDYEQYF
TGTGCCAGCAGCCGGGACTACGAGCAGTACTTC
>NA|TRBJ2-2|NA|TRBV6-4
CASSVEGPGELFF
TGTGCCAGCAGTGTTGAGGGTCCCGGGGAGCTGTTTTTT
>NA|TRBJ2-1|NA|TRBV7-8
CASSLANYNEQFF
TGTGCCAGCAGCTTAGCGAATTACAATGAGCAGTTCTTC
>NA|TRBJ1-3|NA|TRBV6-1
CASSNQGEGGNTIYF
TGTGCCAGCAGCAACCAGGGTGAGGGTGGAAACACCATATATTTT
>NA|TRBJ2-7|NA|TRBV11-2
CASSFRHRVPSYEQYF
TGTGCCAGCAGCTTCCGGCACAGGGTACCCTCCTACGAGCAGTACTTC
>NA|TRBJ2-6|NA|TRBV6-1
CASSGAGYPGANVLTF
TGTGCCAGCAGTGGAGCAGGGTATCCTGGGGCCAACGTCCTGACTTTC
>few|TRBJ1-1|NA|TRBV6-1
CASILRSPGRRNHDRNTEAFF
TGTGCCAGCATTTTACGCTCTCCAGGGAGGCGTAATCACGATAGGAACACTGAAGCTTTCTTT
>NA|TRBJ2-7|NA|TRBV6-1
CASNSARQASYEQYF
TGTGCCAGCAACAGTGCGCGACAGGCCTCCTACGAGCAGTACTTC
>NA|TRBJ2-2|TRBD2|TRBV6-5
CASSYDGGGINTGELFF
TGTGCCAGCAGTTACGATGGGGGGGGGATCAACACCGGGGAGCTGTTTTTT
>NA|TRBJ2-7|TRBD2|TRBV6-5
CASSYSEASGRYEQYF
TGTGCCAGCAGTTACTCGGAGGCTAGCGGGAGATACGAGCAGTACTTC
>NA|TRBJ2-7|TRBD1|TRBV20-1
CSAEKDRAISYEQYF
TGCAGTGCTGAAAAGGACAGGGCCATATCCTACGAGCAGTACTTC
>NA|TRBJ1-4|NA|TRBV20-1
CSARVRRALKDEKLFF
TGCAGTGCTAGAGTACGACGGGCACTCAAAGATGAAAAACTGTTTTTT
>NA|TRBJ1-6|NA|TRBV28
CASSRNQDKASPLHF
TGTGCCAGCAGCCGAAATCAGGACAAAGCTTCACCCCTCCACTTT
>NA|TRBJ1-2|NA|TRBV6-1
CASSERTDPNYGYTF
TGTGCCAGCAGTGAGAGGACAGACCCGAACTATGGCTACACCTTC
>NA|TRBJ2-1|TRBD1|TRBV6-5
CASSYSRDSYNEQFF
TGTGCCAGCAGTTACTCGAGGGACAGTTACAATGAGCAGTTCTTC
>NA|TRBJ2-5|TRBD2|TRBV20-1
CSALPHSLAGRTQETQYF
TGCAGTGCCCTCCCCCACTCCTTAGCGGGGAGGACCCAAGAGACCCAGTACTTC
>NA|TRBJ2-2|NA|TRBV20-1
CSSRKGPSRAGELFF
TGCAGTTCTCGTAAGGGCCCTAGTCGTGCCGGGGAGCTGTTTTTT
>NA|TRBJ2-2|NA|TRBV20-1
CSAPRTTNTGELFF
TGCAGTGCCCCCCGGACAACGAACACCGGGGAGCTGTTTTTT
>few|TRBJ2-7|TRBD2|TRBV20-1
CSASGAGTSGLTYEQYF
TGCAGTGCTAGTGGAGCCGGGACTAGCGGCCTAACCTACGAGCAGTACTTC
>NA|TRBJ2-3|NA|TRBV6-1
CASRDGGPDTQYF
TGTGCCAGCAGGGATGGGGGACCGGATACGCAGTATTTT
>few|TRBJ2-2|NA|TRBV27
CASRRNTGELFF
TGTGCCAGCAGGAGGAACACCGGGGAGCTGTTTTTT
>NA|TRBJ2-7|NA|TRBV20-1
CSASRGWESSYEQYF
TGCAGTGCTAGTAGAGGATGGGAATCCTCCTACGAGCAGTACTTC
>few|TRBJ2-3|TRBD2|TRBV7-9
CASSRSGLATDTQYF
TGTGCCAGCAGCCGCTCGGGACTAGCTACAGATACGCAGTATTTT
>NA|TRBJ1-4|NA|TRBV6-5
CASSYTIKEKLFF
TGTGCCAGCAGTTACACTATTAAGGAAAAACTGTTTTTT
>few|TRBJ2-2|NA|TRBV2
CASTSSGAPTGELFF
TGTGCCAGCACTTCCTCGGGGGCACCCACCGGGGAGCTGTTTTTT
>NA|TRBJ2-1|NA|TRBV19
CASSIVSREQFF
TGTGCCAGTAGTATAGTCAGTCGGGAGCAGTTCTTC
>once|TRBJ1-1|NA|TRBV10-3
CAISESQGTEAFF
TGTGCCATCAGTGAGTCGCAGGGTACTGAAGCTTTCTTT
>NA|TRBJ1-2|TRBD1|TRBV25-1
CASSESDRGRSGYTF
TGTGCCAGCAGTGAATCTGACAGGGGGCGTTCTGGCTACACCTTC
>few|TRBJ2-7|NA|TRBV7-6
CASSLDREDEQYF
TGTGCCAGCAGCTTAGACAGGGAAGACGAGCAGTACTTC
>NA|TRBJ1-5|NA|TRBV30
CAWSHGVRGGGNQPQHF
TGTGCCTGGAGCCACGGGGTGAGGGGTGGAGGCAATCAGCCCCAGCATTTT
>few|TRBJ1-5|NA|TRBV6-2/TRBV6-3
CASSPREQPQHF
TGTGCCAGCAGCCCACGGGAACAGCCCCAGCATTTT
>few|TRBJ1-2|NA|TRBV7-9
CASSDWAWGYTF
TGTGCCAGCAGCGACTGGGCTTGGGGCTACACCTTC
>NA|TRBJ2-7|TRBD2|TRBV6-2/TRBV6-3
CASEPGTSGSRDSYEQYF
TGTGCCAGCGAACCGGGGACTAGCGGGAGTAGGGACTCCTACGAGCAGTACTTC
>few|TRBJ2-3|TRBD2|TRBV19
CASSRGGPTDTQYF
TGTGCCAGTAGTCGGGGGGGCCCGACAGATACGCAGTATTTT
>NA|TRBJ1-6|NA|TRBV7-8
CASSLEVPNSPLHF
TGTGCCAGCAGCTTAGAGGTCCCTAATTCACCCCTCCACTTT
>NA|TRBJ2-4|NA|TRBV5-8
CASNLARAKNIQYF
TGTGCCAGCAACTTGGCTAGAGCCAAAAACATTCAGTACTTC
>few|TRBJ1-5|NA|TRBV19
CASSMGLGSINQPQHF
TGTGCCAGTAGTATGGGATTAGGTAGTATCAATCAGCCCCAGCATTTT
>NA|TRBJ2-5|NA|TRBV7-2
CASSRQAFSQETQYF
TGTGCCAGCAGCCGACAGGCCTTTAGCCAAGAGACCCAGTACTTC
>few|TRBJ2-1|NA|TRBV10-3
CAIRGDQGNEQFF
TGTGCCATCAGGGGGGATCAGGGGAATGAGCAGTTCTTC
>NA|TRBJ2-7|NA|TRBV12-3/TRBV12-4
CASSLLDEQYF
TGTGCCAGCAGTCTCCTGGACGAGCAGTACTTC
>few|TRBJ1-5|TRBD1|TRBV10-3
CAISGGQGGQPQHF
TGTGCCATCAGTGGGGGACAGGGGGGCCAGCCCCAGCATTTT
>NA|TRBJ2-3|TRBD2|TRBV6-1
CASSEALRGGGPSTDTQYF
TGTGCCAGCAGTGAAGCGCTTCGAGGCGGGGGGCCAAGCACAGATACGCAGTATTTT
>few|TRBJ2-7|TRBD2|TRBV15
CATSRAVGTSGGYEQYF
TGTGCCACCAGCAGAGCCGTCGGGACTAGCGGGGGCTACGAGCAGTACTTC
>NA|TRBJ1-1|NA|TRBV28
CASGQLNTEAFF
TGTGCCAGCGGGCAGCTGAACACTGAAGCTTTCTTT
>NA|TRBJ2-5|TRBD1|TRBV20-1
CSAPDRGRETQYF
TGCAGTGCCCCAGACAGGGGACGGGAGACCCAGTACTTC